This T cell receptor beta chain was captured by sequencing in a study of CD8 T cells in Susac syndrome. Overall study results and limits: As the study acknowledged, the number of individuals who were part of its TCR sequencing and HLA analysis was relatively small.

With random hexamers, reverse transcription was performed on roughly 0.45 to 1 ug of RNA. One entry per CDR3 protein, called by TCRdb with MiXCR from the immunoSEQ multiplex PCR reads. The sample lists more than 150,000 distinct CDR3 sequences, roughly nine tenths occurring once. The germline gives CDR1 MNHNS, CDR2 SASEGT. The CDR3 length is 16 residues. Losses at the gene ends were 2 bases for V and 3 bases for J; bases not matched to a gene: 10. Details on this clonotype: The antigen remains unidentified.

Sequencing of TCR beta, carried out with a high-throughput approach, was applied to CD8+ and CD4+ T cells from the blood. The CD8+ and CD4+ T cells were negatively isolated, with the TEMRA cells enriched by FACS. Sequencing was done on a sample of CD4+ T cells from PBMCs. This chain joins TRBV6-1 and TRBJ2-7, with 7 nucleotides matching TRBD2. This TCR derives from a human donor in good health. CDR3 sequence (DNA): TGTGCCAGCAGTGAACAAGGGGCAGGGACTATCTACGAGCAGTACTTC. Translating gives CASSEQGAGTIYEQYF.